These 7 T cell receptor beta chains were all obtained from the same sample, sequenced in a study of T-cell memory formation after mild COVID-19. TCRdb re-derived calls from the 5' RACE reads in MiXCR, one entry per CDR3 protein. The table shows tens of thousands of distinct CDR3 sequences, with more than 7% occurring only once. The sequenced sample was PBMCs or a T cell subset sorted from them (not recorded which). The receptors originated from a man aged 18 to 29 who had mild COVID-19 (a few samples of this study predate the infection). Cell type and time point are not known.

The rearrangement links TRBV5-1 to TRBJ1-4, with a weak D call TRBD1 (5 bases). The CDR3 has 10 amino acids. Germline V gene sequence: CDR1 SGHRS, CDR2 YFSETQ. The CDR3 protein is CGQLREKLFF. DNA of the CDR3: TGCGGACAGTTGAGGGAAAAACTGTTTTTT. The full variable domain, with the rest looked up from reference TRBV5-1 and TRBJ1-4, is KAGVTQTPRYLIKTRGQQVTLSCSPISGHRSVSWYQQTPGQGLQFLFEYFSETQRNKGNFPGRFSGRQFSNSRSEMNVSTLELGDSALYLCGQLREKLFFGSGTQLSVL.

At least ten counts were recorded for this clonotype. This sequence joins TRBV7-9 and TRBJ2-3; TRBD1 is a possible D gene (5 bases). The CDR3 totals 15 residues. Germline CDR1 and CDR2: SEHNR and FQNEAQ (reference sequence). V lost 3 bases and J lost 2, with 12 bases in between. The CDR3 DNA reads as TGTGCCAGCAGCTTCAGGGCAGCCACCACAGATACGCAGTATTTT. It encodes CASSFRAATTDTQYF.

This clonotype was counted a few times. The chain joins TRBV2 to TRBJ2-7; 7 bases are shared with TRBD1. The germline V gene has CDR1 SNHLY and CDR2 FYNNEI. V trimming: 5 bases; J trimming: 3 bases; junction bases outside the gene matches: 7. The CDR3 is made up of 14 amino acids. In DNA form, the CDR3 reads TGTGCCAGCAGTCCTACCGGGACAGTCTACGAGCAGTACGTC. Translating it yields CASSPTGTVYEQYV.

The chain couples TRBV6-5 to TRBJ2-5; D is perhaps TRBD1 (6 bases). Germline V gene sequence: CDR1 MNHEY, CDR2 SVGAGI. The CDR3 covers 14 residues. V lost 6 bases and J 5 bases, leaving 16 bases between the germline ends. CDR3 bases: TGTGCCAGCAGCTCCCGACAGGATGGGGAGACCCAGTACTTC. The encoded protein is CASSSRQDGETQYF.

This clonotype turned up a few times. J is TRBJ1-2 and V is TRBV5-1; possibly TRBD1 for D (5 bases). This CDR3 comprises 15 residues. From germline, CDR1 is SGHRS and CDR2 YFSETQ. V was trimmed by 0 bases and J by 0 bases, leaving 9 bases between them. CDR3: CASSLEPTANYGYTF. The CDR3 DNA reads TGCGCCAGCAGCTTGGAGCCGACAGCTAACTATGGCTACACCTTC.

Many counts were recorded for this clonotype. This rearrangement joins TRBV18 to TRBJ1-2; TRBD1 matches at 7 bases. V shed 8 bases and J 7 bases; nucleotides not matched to a gene: 13. Germline V gene lookup returns CDR1 KGHSH and CDR2 LQKENI. The CDR3 consists of 14 residues. As DNA, the CDR3 is TGTGCCAGCCTTGGGGACAGCGGTCCCTCTGGCTACACCTTC. Amino acid sequence: CASLGDSGPSGYTF.

In this sample, this clonotype turned up a few times. CDR3 sequence (DNA): TGTGCCATCAAAGACCCCAGGGGAGGCCTCTATGGCTACACCTTC. This gives the protein CAIKDPRGGLYGYTF. The V call is TRBV10-3, the J call TRBJ1-2; tentatively, D is TRBD1 (6 bases). The V and J ends lost 7 bases and 4 bases respectively, with 19 bases between them. CDR3 length equals 15 residues. Germline CDR1 and CDR2: ENHRY and SYGVKD.